The source of this TCR beta chain is a study of response to subunit inactivated influenza vaccine. The CDR3 covers 12 residues. The germline CDR1 and CDR2 sequences are LGHNT and FRNRAP. One entry per CDR3 protein, called by TCRdb with MiXCR from the RT-PCR reads. The sample records hundreds of thousands of distinct CDR3 sequences, about 15% being singletons. Notes on this clonotype: The junction departs from germline at one end; a sequencing error may be responsible.

This clonotype originated in a man over 45 who received an inactivated influenza vaccine. This chain connects TRBV12-5 to TRBJ2-5; no definite D call. Sequenced here: PBMCs from blood, sampled about 11 days after vaccination. The CDR3 loop is CASGFTQGTQYF. For the CDR3, the DNA is TGTGCTAGTGGTTTTACACAAGGGACCCAGTACTTC. The full variable domain, completed using reference TRBV12-5 and TRBJ2-5, is DARVTQTPRHKVTEMGQEVTMRCQPILGHNTVFWYRQTMMQGLELLAYFRNRAPLDDSGMPKDRFSAEMPDATLATLKIQPSEPRDSAVYFCASGFTQGTQYFGPGTRLLVL.